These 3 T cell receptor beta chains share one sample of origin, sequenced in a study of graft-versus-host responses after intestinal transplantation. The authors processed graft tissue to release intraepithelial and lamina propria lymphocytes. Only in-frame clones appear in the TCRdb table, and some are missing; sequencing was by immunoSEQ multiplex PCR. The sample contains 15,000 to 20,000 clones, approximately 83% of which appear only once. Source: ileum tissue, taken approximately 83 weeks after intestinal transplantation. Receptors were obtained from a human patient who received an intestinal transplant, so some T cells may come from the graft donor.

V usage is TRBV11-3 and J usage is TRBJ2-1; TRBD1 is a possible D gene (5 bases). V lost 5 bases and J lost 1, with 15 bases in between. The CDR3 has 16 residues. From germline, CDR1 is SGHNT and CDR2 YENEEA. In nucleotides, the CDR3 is TGTGCCAGCAGCAGTCGACAGCTGGGGTCCTACAATGAGCAGTTCTTC. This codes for CASSSRQLGSYNEQFF.

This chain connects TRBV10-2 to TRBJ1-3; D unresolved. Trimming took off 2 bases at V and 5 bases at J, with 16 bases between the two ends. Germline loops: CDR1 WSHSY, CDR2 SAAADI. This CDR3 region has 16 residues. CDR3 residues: CASSEPRQSGRNTIYF. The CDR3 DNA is TGCGCCAGCAGTGAGCCTCGACAAAGCGGGCGAAACACCATATATTTT.

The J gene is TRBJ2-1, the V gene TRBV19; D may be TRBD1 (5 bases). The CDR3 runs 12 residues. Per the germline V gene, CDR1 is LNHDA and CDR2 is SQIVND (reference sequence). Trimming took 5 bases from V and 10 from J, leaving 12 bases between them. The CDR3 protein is CASSFQGKEQFF. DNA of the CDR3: TGTGCCAGTAGTTTTCAGGGTAAAGAGCAGTTCTTC.